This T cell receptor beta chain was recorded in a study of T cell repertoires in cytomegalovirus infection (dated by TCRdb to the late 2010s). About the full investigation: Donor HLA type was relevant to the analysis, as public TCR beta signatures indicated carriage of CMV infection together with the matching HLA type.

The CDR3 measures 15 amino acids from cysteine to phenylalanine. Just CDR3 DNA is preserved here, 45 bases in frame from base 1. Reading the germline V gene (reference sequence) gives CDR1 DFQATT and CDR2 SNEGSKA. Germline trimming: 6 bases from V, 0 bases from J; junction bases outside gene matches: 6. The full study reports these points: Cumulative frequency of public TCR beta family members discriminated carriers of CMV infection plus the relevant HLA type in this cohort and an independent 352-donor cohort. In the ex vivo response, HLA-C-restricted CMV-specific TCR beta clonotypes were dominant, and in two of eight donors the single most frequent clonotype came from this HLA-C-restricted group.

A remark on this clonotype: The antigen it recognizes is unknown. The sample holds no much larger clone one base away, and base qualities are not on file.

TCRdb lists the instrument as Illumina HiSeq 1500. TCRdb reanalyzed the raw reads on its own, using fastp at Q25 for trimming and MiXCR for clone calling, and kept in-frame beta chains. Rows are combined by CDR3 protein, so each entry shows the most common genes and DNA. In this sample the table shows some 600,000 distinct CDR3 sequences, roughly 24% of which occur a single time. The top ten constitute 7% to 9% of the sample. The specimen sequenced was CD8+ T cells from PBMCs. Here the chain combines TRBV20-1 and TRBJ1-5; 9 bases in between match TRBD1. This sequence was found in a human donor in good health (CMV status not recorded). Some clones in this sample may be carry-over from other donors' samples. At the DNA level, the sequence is TGCAGTGCCCTGGGACAGGGCTATAGCAATCAGCCCCAGCATTTT. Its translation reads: CSALGQGYSNQPQHF.